This TCR beta chain was recovered during a study of Graves' ophthalmopathy and Graves' hyperthyroidism. Remarks on this clonotype: Its antigen is undetermined. The junction differs from germline at one of its ends, possibly a read error.

Thyroid ultrasound, orbital computed tomography, TRAb, serum thyroxine and clinical symptoms formed the basis of diagnosis. The authors amplified TCR beta CDR3 regions from RNA transcripts. First-round RT-PCR with HTBI primers preceded a second-round multiplex PCR. MiXCR, applied by TCRdb to the multiplex PCR reads, yields one record per CDR3 protein. The data show over 500,000 distinct CDR3 sequences, with 20% to 25% seen just once and roughly 6.9% held by the top ten. Findings and caveats of the study: Most clonotypes expanded in thyroid above 0.001 frequency were present in blood too.

The CDR3 covers 16 residues. Per the germline V gene, CDR1 is MNHEY and CDR2 is SVGEGT. The genes are TRBV6-2 or TRBV6-3 and TRBJ2-5; TRBD2 matches at 11 bases. Sequences were obtained from peripheral blood. The source of this sequence is a woman between 18 and 30 years old with stable Graves' hyperthyroidism. Some clones in this sample may be carry-over from other donors' samples. The CDR3 here is CAGRAPLAGDQETQYF. The DNA for the CDR3 is TGTGCCGGCAGAGCACCACTAGCGGGAGACCAAGAGACCCAGTACTTC.